A selection of T cell receptor beta chains follows, all from one sample in a study of blood T cell repertoires in COVID-19. TCRdb's table, derived via immunoSEQ multiplex PCR, lists solely in-frame clones and lacks some. The sample has 130,000 or so clones, 86% seen once. The sample taken for sequencing was peripheral blood. The source of these receptors is a woman aged 65 to 85 with COVID-19, enrolled during active disease. Each CDR3 is given with its conserved first and last residue. Each record gives: D gene, V gene, J gene, clone size, CDR3 protein, CDR3 DNA. The D gene is left open where the match is weak. Not every row has a clone size; where given, it reads once, few, many or a size class.

D: TRBD1; V: TRBV7-2; J: TRBJ1-2; size: NA; CDR3: CASSLGDRGLWGYTF; DNA: TGTGCCAGCAGCTTAGGGGACAGGGGGCTATGGGGCTACACCTTC
D: NA; V: TRBV5-4; J: TRBJ2-5; size: NA; CDR3: CASSFQGFEETQYF; DNA: TGTGCCAGCAGCTTCCAGGGGTTCGAAGAGACCCAGTACTTC
D: NA; V: TRBV7-9; J: TRBJ2-4; size: once; CDR3: CASSLGRADIQYF; DNA: TGTGCCAGCAGCTTAGGCAGGGCGGACATTCAGTACTTC
D: NA; V: TRBV7-9; J: TRBJ1-5; size: NA; CDR3: CASSLGEDQPQHF; DNA: TGTGCCAGCAGCTTAGGGGAGGATCAGCCCCAGCATTTT
D: NA; V: TRBV5-1; J: TRBJ2-1; size: NA; CDR3: CASSASDWSNNEQFF; DNA: TGCGCCAGCAGCGCATCGGACTGGAGCAACAATGAGCAGTTCTTC
D: NA; V: TRBV28; J: TRBJ1-5; size: once; CDR3: CASRGDGGAGGQPQHF; DNA: TGTGCCAGCAGGGGGGACGGAGGGGCCGGAGGACAGCCCCAGCATTTT
D: TRBD1; V: TRBV19; J: TRBJ1-2; size: NA; CDR3: CASTPDRAVYGYTF; DNA: TGTGCCAGTACACCCGACAGGGCGGTCTATGGCTACACCTTC
D: NA; V: TRBV6-2/TRBV6-3; J: TRBJ1-6; size: NA; CDR3: CASSYTSRTADNSPLHF; DNA: TGTGCCAGCAGTTACACGTCCCGGACAGCCGATAATTCACCCCTCCACTTT
D: TRBD1; V: TRBV19; J: TRBJ2-1; size: NA; CDR3: CARGRTGKSGNEQFF; DNA: TGTGCCAGGGGGAGGACAGGGAAGTCAGGAAATGAGCAGTTCTTC
D: TRBD1; V: TRBV6-5; J: TRBJ2-3; size: once; CDR3: CASSDRGIDAQYF; DNA: TGTGCCAGCAGCGACAGGGGTATTGATGCGCAGTATTTT
D: TRBD1; V: TRBV5-1; J: TRBJ2-6; size: NA; CDR3: CASTRGQGVYSGANVLTF; DNA: TGCGCCAGCACCAGGGGGCAGGGGGTTTACTCTGGGGCCAACGTCCTGACTTTC
D: NA; V: TRBV4-1; J: TRBJ2-3; size: NA; CDR3: CASSHLALRQGTDTQYF; DNA: TGCGCCAGCAGCCATCTCGCTCTTCGGCAGGGGACAGATACGCAGTATTTT
D: NA; V: TRBV6-5; J: TRBJ1-1; size: few; CDR3: CASSYPPYTEAFF; DNA: TGTGCCAGCAGTTACCCCCCGTACACTGAAGCTTTCTTT
D: NA; V: TRBV6-2/TRBV6-3; J: TRBJ2-7; size: NA; CDR3: CASSYGGSYEQYF; DNA: TGTGCCAGCAGTTACGGCGGCAGCTACGAGCAGTACTTC
D: TRBD1; V: TRBV2; J: TRBJ1-4; size: once; CDR3: CASSEDRGEKLFF; DNA: TGTGCCAGCAGTGAGGACAGGGGTGAAAAACTGTTTTTT
D: NA; V: TRBV7-6; J: TRBJ1-1; size: NA; CDR3: CASSFLTGVNTEAFF; DNA: TGTGCCAGCAGCTTTTTGACAGGAGTGAACACTGAAGCTTTCTTT
D: NA; V: TRBV5-8; J: TRBJ2-7; size: NA; CDR3: CASRFGDRPNSYEQYF; DNA: TGTGCCAGCAGATTTGGAGACAGGCCGAACTCCTACGAGCAGTACTTC
D: NA; V: TRBV6-5; J: TRBJ2-3; size: NA; CDR3: CASSYAGDTDTQYF; DNA: TGTGCCAGCAGTTACGCAGGTGACACAGATACGCAGTATTTT
D: NA; V: TRBV2; J: TRBJ2-1; size: NA; CDR3: CASTLLGHSSYNEQFF; DNA: TGTGCCAGCACCTTACTCGGACATAGCTCCTACAATGAGCAGTTCTTC
D: NA; V: TRBV2; J: TRBJ1-5; size: NA; CDR3: CASSGDGGNQPQHF; DNA: TGTGCCAGCAGTGGGGACGGGGGGAATCAGCCCCAGCATTTT
D: TRBD1; V: TRBV4-1; J: TRBJ1-3; size: NA; CDR3: CASSPTGDGNTIYF; DNA: TGCGCCAGCAGCCCGACAGGGGACGGAAACACCATATATTTT
D: NA; V: TRBV19; J: TRBJ1-5; size: NA; CDR3: CASSEGGADGNQPQHF; DNA: TGTGCCAGTAGTGAGGGGGGGGCGGACGGTAATCAGCCCCAGCATTTT
D: NA; V: TRBV10-1; J: TRBJ2-2; size: many; CDR3: CASSGAVNTGELFF; DNA: TGCGCCAGCAGTGGGGCAGTGAACACCGGGGAGCTGTTTTTT
D: TRBD2; V: TRBV7-2; J: TRBJ2-3; size: NA; CDR3: CASSLGWGGGDTQYF; DNA: TGTGCCAGCAGCTTAGGGTGGGGCGGGGGTGATACGCAGTATTTT
D: TRBD2; V: TRBV6-1; J: TRBJ2-3; size: NA; CDR3: CASSEAGGVDTQYF; DNA: TGTGCCAGCAGTGAAGCGGGGGGGGTGGATACGCAGTATTTT
D: NA; V: TRBV6-1; J: TRBJ1-5; size: NA; CDR3: CASSENGSNQPQHF; DNA: TGTGCCAGCAGTGAAAACGGGAGCAATCAGCCCCAGCATTTT
D: NA; V: TRBV3-1/TRBV3-2; J: TRBJ1-1; size: NA; CDR3: CASSHEGVTEAFF; DNA: TGTGCCAGCAGCCACGAAGGGGTCACTGAAGCTTTCTTT
D: TRBD2; V: TRBV30; J: TRBJ2-3; size: NA; CDR3: CAWSSGRARSTDTQYF; DNA: TGTGCCTGGAGTAGTGGGAGGGCCCGTAGCACAGATACGCAGTATTTT